The entry below describes one TCR beta chain. The target antigen is unknown. These data are taken from a study of yellow fever vaccine responses in identical twins. TCRdb fed the RT-PCR reads into MiXCR, producing one record per CDR3 protein. Among thousands of distinct CDR3 sequences listed, approximately 85% were seen once. Study-wide results and limits: Twins reportedly appeared to share part of their vaccine T cell response while keeping part individual.

The V gene's germline CDR1 is SGHAT and CDR2 FQDESV (reference sequence). The CDR3 is 14 amino acids. Trimming removed 5 bases from V and 5 bases from J, with 13 bases in between. Specimen: T cells from blood (PBMCs), unsorted or a sorted subset (not recorded which), collected before or after yellow fever vaccination (not recorded which). The TCR sequence derives from a woman aged 18-29 years who received the yellow fever vaccine. The chain joins TRBV11-1 to TRBJ2-1; TRBD2 might be the D (6 bases). The CDR3 coding sequence is TGTGCCAGCAGCAACCCGGGCGGGGACAATGAGCAGTTCTTC. Translated: CASSNPGGDNEQFF. Looking up the rest from reference TRBV11-1 and TRBJ2-1 gives the full variable domain: EAEVAQSPRYKITEKSQAVAFWCDPISGHATLYWYRQILGQGPELLVQFQDESVVDDSQLPKDRFSAERLKGVDSTLKIQPAELGDSAMYLCASSNPGGDNEQFFGPGTRLTVL.